The TCR beta chain described here comes from a study of breast tumors, draining lymph nodes, adjacent tissues. Whole-study results and caveats: Compared with lymph nodes, tumors were less diverse; compared with nontumor tissue, more. Luminal-like breast cancer showed significantly higher tumor–nontumor repertoire similarity than basal-like.

The CDR3 sequence is 19 residues long. Per germline, CDR1 DFQATT and CDR2 SNEGSKA (reference sequence). The V and J ends lost 1 base and 3 bases, in that order; junction bases with no gene match: 13. This clonotype was recorded at least ten times. Its antigen is unknown. TCRdb recomputed calls from the multiplex PCR reads with MiXCR, one row per CDR3 protein. The table includes under 30,000 distinct CDR3 sequences, 20% to 25% detected once. The receptor was isolated from a female donor with breast cancer. Some clones in this sample may be carry-over from other donors' samples. The rearrangement joins TRBV20-1 to TRBJ2-1; TRBD2 matches 12 bases. The specimen sequenced was breast tumor tissue. In DNA, the CDR3 is TGCAGTGCTAGAGGGCCTCCTAGCGGGAGGGCCTCTTTCTACAATGAGCAGTTCTTC. This sequence encodes CSARGPPSGRASFYNEQFF.